This is a list of T cell receptor beta chains from one sample in a study of patients and donors after allogeneic stem cell transplantation. TCRdb reprocessed the RT-PCR reads via MiXCR and lists one record per CDR3 protein. The sample has approximately 88,000 distinct CDR3 sequences, 5% seen once. The sequenced sample consisted of blood, either unsorted or a sorted T cell fraction (not recorded which). The receptors come from a human donor who was either an allogeneic HSCT recipient or a stem cell or donor lymphocyte infusion donor (not recorded which). It is not recorded whose cells these are; they may come from a transplant donor. Both conserved end residues are part of each CDR3. The D gene is left open where the match is weak. Some rows mark clone size as missing; the rest say once, few, many or name a class of expanded clone.

TGTGCCAGCAGCCCTAAGGACAGGCTACTCTACGAGCAGTACTTC | CASSPKDRLLYEQYF | 15 | TRBD1 | TRBJ2-7 | TRBV6-2/TRBV6-3 | few
TGTGCCAGCAGCCAAGATCCCTGGGGTGAGGAGGAGCAGTACTTC | CASSQDPWGEEEQYF | 15 | - | TRBJ2-7 | TRBV4-2 | -
TGTGCCAGCAGCCCCCCGGGTAGCGGGGGTTCGGAGACCCAGTACTTC | CASSPPGSGGSETQYF | 16 | TRBD2 | TRBJ2-5 | TRBV5-4 | few
TGCGCCAGCAGCCAATTGGGACTAGATCAAGAGACCCAGTACTTC | CASSQLGLDQETQYF | 15 | TRBD2 | TRBJ2-5 | TRBV4-1 | many
TGTGCCAGCAGCTCTGACAGGGTCACCGGGGAGCTGTTTTTT | CASSSDRVTGELFF | 14 | TRBD1 | TRBJ2-2 | TRBV11-2 | few
TGTGCCAGCAGCGCTACCTACACAGATACGCAGTATTTT | CASSATYTDTQYF | 13 | - | TRBJ2-3 | TRBV7-3 | many
TGTGCCAGTAGTCGGGCGGCAGCCAAAAACATTCAGTACTTC | CASSRAAAKNIQYF | 14 | - | TRBJ2-4 | TRBV19 | many
TGCGCCAGCAGCCGAGACAGGGGGCCCTCCTATGGCTACACCTTC | CASSRDRGPSYGYTF | 15 | TRBD1 | TRBJ1-2 | TRBV4-1 | many
TGTGCCAGCAGTCTGAGACAGGGCCCCTACAATGAGCAGTTCTTC | CASSLRQGPYNEQFF | 15 | TRBD1 | TRBJ2-1 | TRBV2 | many
TGTGCCAGCAGTTACTCGGGACTAGCGAGCACAGATACGCAGTATTTT | CASSYSGLASTDTQYF | 16 | TRBD2 | TRBJ2-3 | TRBV6-5 | many
TGCGCCAGCAGCCGAGTCACAGGGGGTGGTAATTCACCCCTCCACTTT | CASSRVTGGGNSPLHF | 16 | TRBD1 | TRBJ1-6 | TRBV5-1 | many
TGTGCCAGCAGTGAACGGACATGGGCGACAGATACGCAGTATTTT | CASSERTWATDTQYF | 15 | - | TRBJ2-3 | TRBV12-3/TRBV12-4 | -
TGCGCCAGCACGAGACTAGCGGTACAAGAGACCCAGTACTTC | CASTRLAVQETQYF | 14 | TRBD2 | TRBJ2-5 | TRBV10-2 | many
TGCAGTGCTAGGGACAGCCTTAATTCACCCCTCCACTTT | CSARDSLNSPLHF | 13 | - | TRBJ1-6 | TRBV20-1 | many
TGCAGTGCTAGGTCTACAGGGTCGGATGAAAAACTGTTTTTT | CSARSTGSDEKLFF | 14 | - | TRBJ1-4 | TRBV20-1 | few
TGTGCCATCAATGAGGCCGGGACCTCTGGGGCCAACGTCCTGACTTTC | CAINEAGTSGANVLTF | 16 | - | TRBJ2-6 | TRBV10-3 | many
TGTGCCAGCAGCCAATGGGGACGCGAGCAGTACTTC | CASSQWGREQYF | 12 | - | TRBJ2-7 | TRBV3-1 | many
TGTGCCAGCAGCTTATGGAGGGAGGCGGAGACCCAGTACTTC | CASSLWREAETQYF | 14 | - | TRBJ2-5 | TRBV7-9 | many
TGTGCCAGCAGTGGAGAGCGTTTAGGTGAGCAGTTCTTC | CASSGERLGEQFF | 13 | - | TRBJ2-1 | TRBV12-3/TRBV12-4 | many
TGTGCCAGCAGCCAACTAGCGGGGGGCGGAAAGGAGCAGTTCTTC | CASSQLAGGGKEQFF | 15 | TRBD2 | TRBJ2-1 | TRBV3-1 | many
TGTGCCAGCAGCTCCCTCCTCGGACAGGCCTCCTACGAGCAGTACTTC | CASSSLLGQASYEQYF | 16 | TRBD1 | TRBJ2-7 | TRBV27 | few
TGCGCCAGCAGCTTGGCCCCAAAGACAGGGAGCTCCTACGAGCAGTACTTC | CASSLAPKTGSSYEQYF | 17 | TRBD1 | TRBJ2-7 | TRBV5-1 | many
TGTGCCAGCAGCTTAGGACAGGGCCACTACGAGCAGTACTTC | CASSLGQGHYEQYF | 14 | TRBD1 | TRBJ2-7 | TRBV7-9 | many
TGTGCCAGTTGCGACAGGACCTATAATGAAAAACTGTTTTTT | CASCDRTYNEKLFF | 14 | - | TRBJ1-4 | TRBV19 | many
TGTGCCAGCAGTCTCGGACAGGGGGCAAGGGGGAACACTGAAGCTTTCTTT | CASSLGQGARGNTEAFF | 17 | TRBD1 | TRBJ1-1 | TRBV12-3/TRBV12-4 | many
TGCGCCAGCAGTCAACCGGTGCATAGGGCCCAAGGGAGGTACAATGAGCAGTTCTTC | CASSQPVHRAQGRYNEQFF | 19 | - | TRBJ2-1 | TRBV23-1 | many
TGTGCCAGCAGCCGCGGGGGGACAGGGGGCGAAAAGACCCAGTACTTC | CASSRGGTGGEKTQYF | 16 | TRBD1 | TRBJ2-5 | TRBV5-4 | few
TGTGCCAGTAGTATGGTTGGCCCTAAGTCACCCCTCCACTTT | CASSMVGPKSPLHF | 14 | - | TRBJ1-6 | TRBV19 | -